This TCR beta chain was observed in a study of T cell responses to AZD1222 COVID-19 vaccine (dated by TCRdb to the early 2020s). About the investigation overall: AZD1222 recipients with second doses at about 4 weeks or about 12 weeks were pooled, because spike-specific TCR depth and breadth did not differ between schedules. Enrollment into the trials was organized by age into subgroups of 18-55, 56-69 and 70-plus years, and those subgroups contained approximately 150, 30 and 60 TCR-sequenced participants, respectively. TCR sequencing was performed for roughly 250 trial participants, of whom 207 were given two doses of AZD1222 and 26 were given two doses of MenACWY control vaccine.

About this clone: What this receptor recognizes is not known. No base qualities exist here, and no much larger clone lies one base off it.

The CDR3 regions of human TCRbeta chains were analyzed by immunosequencing. Per the authors' processing: TCRs in the repertoires were matched against a reference library of SARS-CoV-2-specific TCRs that had been generated with the MIRA antigen-specificity platform. Breadth was defined as the fraction of unique TCRs that were SARS-CoV-2-associated. Depth was defined as the fraction of total T cells that were SARS-CoV-2-associated. Using the MIRA data, every spike-specific TCR was mapped to the spike region that the TCR reacted to and assigned to either a CD4 or a CD8 class. Log10-transformed breadth and depth values were compared by one-way ANOVA with Sidak's multiple comparisons tests. Sourced from immuneACCESS, this table was stored by TCRdb with only in-frame sequences that have V and J called. A share of the clones is absent; for the studies checked, an unresolved V gene accounts for under half, and the remainder has no known explanation. That table gives V, J and clone size, and the DNA gave D and trimming. In all, the sample holds 99,000 or so clones, and nearly 95% of those were seen once. Approximately 4.7% of the sample comes from the top ten.

The time point label, read with the paper, signifies: baseline before first vaccination. The vaccinee samples were drawn from two UK trials, COV001 and COV002, one of which was a single-blind randomized controlled phase 2/3 trial testing AZD1222 (ChAdOx1 nCoV-19) in healthy adults. Trial participant PBMC samples were collected at day 0 and day 28 after the second dose for TCRbeta chain sequencing. Deletion took 2 bases off V and 5 bases off J, with a span of 10 bases between the germline ends. Taken from cysteine to phenylalanine, the CDR3 has 14 residues. Only the CDR3 DNA is retained, 42 bases long and in frame from the first base. The germline V gene encodes CDR1 SGHDT and CDR2 YYEEEE. General findings and caveats noted by the study authors: Epitopes outside the regions mutated in the B.1.351 and B.1.1.7 variants were reportedly recognized by nearly half of the unique spike-specific TCRs. Most participants were white British and females outnumbered males, and the authors suggested that clonal diversity may have been underestimated. In the small 56-69-year group, the increase in depth fell short of significance, most likely because of low power. After two AZD1222 doses, spike-specific TCR breadth and depth were significantly higher than at day 0 and than in MenACWY recipients. Because no samples from the day 14 peak response were available, repertoires could be characterized only after the peak T cell response. Vaccine-associated CD4 TCRs spanned the whole spike protein, with dominant responses in regions 160-218 and 743-854. Conclusions about previously exposed vaccinees are limited, since just a handful of AZD1222 recipients were seropositive for SARS-CoV-2 at baseline.

The sequence links TRBV5-6 to TRBJ2-2; the D gene cannot be named for sure. This sequence originates from an adult in good health. The source was peripheral blood, collected on day 0 of AZD1222 vaccination. The nucleotide sequence reads as follows: TGTGCCAGCAGCTTTTTTTCGCTGACCGGGGAGCTGTTTTTT. Its product reads: CASSFFSLTGELFF.